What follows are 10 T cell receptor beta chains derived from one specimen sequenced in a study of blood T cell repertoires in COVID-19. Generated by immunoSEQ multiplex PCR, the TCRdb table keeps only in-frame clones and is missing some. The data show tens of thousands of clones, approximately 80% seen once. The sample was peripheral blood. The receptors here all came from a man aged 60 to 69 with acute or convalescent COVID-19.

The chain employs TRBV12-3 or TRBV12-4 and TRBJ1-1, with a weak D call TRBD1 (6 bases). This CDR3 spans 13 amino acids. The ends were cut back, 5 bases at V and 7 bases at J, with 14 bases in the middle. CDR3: CASSGNTGYEAFF. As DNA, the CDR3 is TGTGCCAGCAGTGGGAACACAGGGTATGAAGCTTTCTTT.

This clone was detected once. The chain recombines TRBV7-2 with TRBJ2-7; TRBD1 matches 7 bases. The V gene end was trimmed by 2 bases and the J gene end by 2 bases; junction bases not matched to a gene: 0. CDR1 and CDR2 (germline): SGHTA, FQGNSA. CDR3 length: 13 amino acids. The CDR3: CASSLTGAYEQYF. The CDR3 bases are TGTGCCAGCAGCTTAACAGGGGCCTACGAGCAGTACTTC.

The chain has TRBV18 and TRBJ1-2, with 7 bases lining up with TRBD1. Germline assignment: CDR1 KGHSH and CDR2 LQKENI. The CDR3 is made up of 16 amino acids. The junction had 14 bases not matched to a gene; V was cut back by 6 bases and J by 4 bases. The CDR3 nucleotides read TGTGCCAGCTCGGTCCGACCCGGGACAGAGGTCTATGGCTACACCTTC. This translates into CASSVRPGTEVYGYTF.

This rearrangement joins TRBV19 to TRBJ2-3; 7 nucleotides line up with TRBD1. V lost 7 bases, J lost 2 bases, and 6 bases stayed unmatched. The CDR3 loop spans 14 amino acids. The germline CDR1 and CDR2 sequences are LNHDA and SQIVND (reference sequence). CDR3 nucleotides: TGTGCCAGTAAGGGACAGAGACACACAGATACGCAGTATTTT. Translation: CASKGQRHTDTQYF.

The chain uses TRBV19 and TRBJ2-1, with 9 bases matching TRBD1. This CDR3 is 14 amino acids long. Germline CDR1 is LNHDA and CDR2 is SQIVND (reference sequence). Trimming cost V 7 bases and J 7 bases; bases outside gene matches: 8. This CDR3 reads CASNLGQGVNEQFF. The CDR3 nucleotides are TGTGCCAGTAATCTGGGACAGGGCGTAAATGAGCAGTTCTTC.

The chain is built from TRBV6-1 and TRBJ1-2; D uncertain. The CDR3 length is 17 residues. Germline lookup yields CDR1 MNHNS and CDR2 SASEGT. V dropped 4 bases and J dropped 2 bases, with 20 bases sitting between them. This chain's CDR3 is CASSAGSSPLRNYGYTF. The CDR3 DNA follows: TGTGCCAGCAGTGCGGGGAGCAGCCCGCTTCGAAACTATGGCTACACCTTC.

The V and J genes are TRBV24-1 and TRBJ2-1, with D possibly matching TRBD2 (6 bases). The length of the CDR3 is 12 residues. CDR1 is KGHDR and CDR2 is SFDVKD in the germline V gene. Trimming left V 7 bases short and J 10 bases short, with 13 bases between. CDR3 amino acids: CATSGGIREQFF. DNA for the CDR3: TGTGCCACCAGCGGAGGGATAAGAGAGCAGTTCTTC.

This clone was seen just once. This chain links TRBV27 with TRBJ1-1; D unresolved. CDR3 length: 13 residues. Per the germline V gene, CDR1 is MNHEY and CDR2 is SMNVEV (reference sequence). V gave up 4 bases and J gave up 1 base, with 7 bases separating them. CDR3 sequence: CASSSSRNTEAFF. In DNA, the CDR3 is TGTGCCAGCAGTTCGTCCAGGAACACTGAAGCTTTCTTT.

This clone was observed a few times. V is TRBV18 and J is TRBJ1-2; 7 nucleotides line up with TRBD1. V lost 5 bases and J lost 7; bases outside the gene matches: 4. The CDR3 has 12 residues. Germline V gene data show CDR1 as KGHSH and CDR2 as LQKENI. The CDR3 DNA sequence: TGTGCCAGCTCAAGACAGGGACCTGGCTACACCTTC. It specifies CASSRQGPGYTF.

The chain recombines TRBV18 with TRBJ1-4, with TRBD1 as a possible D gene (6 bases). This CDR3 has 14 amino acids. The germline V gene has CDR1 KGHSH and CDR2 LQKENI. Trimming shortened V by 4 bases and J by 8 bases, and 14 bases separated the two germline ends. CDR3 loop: CASSQRGGEEKLFF. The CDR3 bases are TGTGCCAGCTCACAACGAGGGGGGGAGGAAAAACTGTTTTTT.